This T cell receptor (beta chain) appears in the sequencing data of a study of Ad26.COV2.S vaccination and SARS-CoV-2 variants. The treatment here: roughly 20 received Ad26.COV2.S at low or high dose, single or two shots; roughly five received placebo; per-sample allocation not given. Collection of the samples took place on day 63 after the first injection of vaccine or placebo. Germline V gives CDR1 LGHNA, CDR2 YNFKEQ. CDR3 length equals 16 residues. V shed 0 bases, J shed 5 bases, and the junction held 7 bases outside the gene matches. The assay was immunoSEQ multiplex PCR, and TCRdb's table has in-frame clones only and misses some. There are about 350,000 clones in the sample; around 89% occur only once, and 5% lies in the top ten.

The clonotype comes from a person between 18 and 60 years old who received the Ad26.COV2.S COVID-19 vaccine or a placebo. The chain recombines TRBV4-2 with TRBJ2-1; the match to TRBD2 covers 7 bases. Here the sequenced sample was peripheral blood, taken in a trial of Ad26.COV2.S vaccine versus placebo. Written as DNA, the CDR3 is TGTGCCAGCAGCCAAGATTGGGCGGGGGACGACAATGAGCAGTTCTTC. Translation: CASSQDWAGDDNEQFF.